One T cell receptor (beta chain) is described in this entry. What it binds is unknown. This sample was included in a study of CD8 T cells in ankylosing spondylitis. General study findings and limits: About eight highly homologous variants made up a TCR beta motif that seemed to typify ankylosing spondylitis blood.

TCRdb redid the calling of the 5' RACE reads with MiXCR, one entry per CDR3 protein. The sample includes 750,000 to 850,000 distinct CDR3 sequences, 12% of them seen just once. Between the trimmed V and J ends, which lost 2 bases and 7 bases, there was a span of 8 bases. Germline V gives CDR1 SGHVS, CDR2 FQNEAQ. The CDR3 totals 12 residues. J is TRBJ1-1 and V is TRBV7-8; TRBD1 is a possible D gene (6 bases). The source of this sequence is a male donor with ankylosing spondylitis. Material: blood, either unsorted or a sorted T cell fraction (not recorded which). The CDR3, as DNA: TGTGCCAGCAGCTTAACAGGGATTGAAGCTTTCTTT. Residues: CASSLTGIEAFF. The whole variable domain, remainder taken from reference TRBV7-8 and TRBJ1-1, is GAGVSQSPRYKVAKRGQDVALRCDPISGHVSLFWYQQALGQGPEFLTYFQNEAQLDKSGLPSDRFFAERPEGSVSTLKIQRTQQEDSAVYLCASSLTGIEAFFGQGTRLTVV.